Each of the 20 T cell receptor beta chains below was sequenced from the same sample in a study of early T cells in non-severe SARS-CoV-2 infection. One entry per CDR3 protein results from TCRdb running MiXCR on the 5' RACE reads. Of approximately 43,000 distinct CDR3 sequences listed, approximately 6.9% are singletons. The sequenced sample consisted of whole blood. These receptors all come from an adult who was a healthcare worker with PCR-confirmed SARS-CoV-2 infection or an uninfected control (not recorded which).

J is TRBJ1-1 and V is TRBV7-9; D not certain. The CDR3 extends over 11 amino acids. Germline V gene lookup returns CDR1 SEHNR and CDR2 FQNEAQ (reference sequence). V was clipped by 7 bases and J by 8 bases, with 11 bases between them. CDR3 loop: CASTSLVEAFF. The CDR3 coding sequence is TGTGCCAGCACGTCGCTGGTGGAAGCTTTCTTT.

This clonotype has at least ten counts. V usage is TRBV6-5 and J usage is TRBJ2-2; 11 bases are a match to TRBD2. The CDR3 runs 16 residues. The V gene's germline CDR1 is MNHEY and CDR2 SVGAGI. V was pared by 6 bases and J by 2 bases, with 5 bases of the junction left unmatched. The CDR3 DNA reads as TGTGCCAGCAGCCTAGCGGGGGGCCACAACACCGGGGAGCTGTTTTTT. Residues: CASSLAGGHNTGELFF.

This chain joins TRBV20-1 and TRBJ2-7, with 9 positions matching TRBD1. Looked up from germline, CDR1 is DFQATT and CDR2 is SNEGSKA (reference sequence). The V segment lost 4 bases and the J segment 6 bases; nucleotides outside the gene matches: 10. The CDR3 totals 14 residues. The CDR3, as DNA: TGCAGTGCTATTAAGGGACAGGGTAGAAGCGAGCAGTACTTC. Translating gives CSAIKGQGRSEQYF.

This clonotype was detected many times. The chain joins TRBV7-6 to TRBJ2-5; 9 nucleotides match TRBD1. The CDR3 is made up of 16 amino acids. Germline V CDR1 and CDR2: SGHVS, FNYEAQ. J lost 1 base, V lost 4 bases, and 7 bases had no gene match. This CDR3 is CASSSRGQGGQETQYF. In DNA form, the CDR3 reads TGTGCCAGCAGCTCGCGGGGACAGGGAGGCCAAGAGACCCAGTACTTC.

Many counts were recorded for this clonotype. J is TRBJ1-6 and V is TRBV12-3 or TRBV12-4, with TRBD1 as a possible D gene (5 bases). Trimming cost V 7 bases and J 6 bases, with 13 bases left between them. The CDR3 length is 14 residues. The CDR3 reads CASTGLGLNSPLHF. The CDR3 nucleotides are TGTGCCAGCACCGGTCTGGGGCTTAATTCACCCCTCCACTTT.

This clonotype was counted at least ten times. The gene calls are TRBV25-1 and TRBJ1-6, with D hard to call. The CDR3 has 14 residues. The germline CDR1 and CDR2 sequences are MGHDK and SYGVNS. V was trimmed by 5 bases and J by 6 bases, leaving 11 bases between them. This CDR3 reads CASSLGLGNSPLHF. The CDR3 nucleotides are TGTGCCAGCAGTCTCGGGCTGGGTAATTCACCCCTCCACTTT.

This clonotype was detected only a few times. The CDR3 DNA sequence: TGTGCCAGCAGCTTAGTTAATTCAAACACCGGGGAGCTGTTTTTT. The encoded protein is CASSLVNSNTGELFF. The rearrangement links TRBV11-3 to TRBJ2-2; D is ambiguous. Germline values: CDR1 SGHNT, CDR2 YENEEA. V was cut by 1 base and J by 2 bases, with 8 bases left in between. CDR3 size: 15 residues.

The V and J genes are TRBV20-1 and TRBJ2-3; the D is unclear. The length of the CDR3 is 11 residues. Looked up from germline, CDR1 is DFQATT and CDR2 is SNEGSKA (reference sequence). The V gene lost 6 bases and the J gene lost 2 bases, with 6 bases spanning the gap. The CDR3 loop reads CSALITDTQYF. CDR3 DNA: TGCAGTGCCCTGATCACAGATACGCAGTATTTT.

This clonotype has ten or more counts. V and J are TRBV11-2 and TRBJ2-6; 7 bases fit TRBD1. V dropped 5 bases and J dropped 0; count of bases not matched to a gene: 10. CDR3 length: 18 residues. Germline CDR1 SGHAT, CDR2 FQNNGV. Here the CDR3 reads CASSKDRIHISGANVLTF. The CDR3 nucleotides read TGTGCCAGCAGCAAGGACAGGATACATATCTCTGGGGCCAACGTCCTGACTTTC.

This clonotype has at least ten counts. The chain couples TRBV12-5 to TRBJ1-1; D is perhaps TRBD1 (5 bases). The V gene lost 1 base and the J gene lost 1 base, with 7 bases spanning the gap. The germline V gene encodes CDR1 LGHNT and CDR2 FRNRAP. CDR3 size: 14 residues. In nucleotides, the CDR3 is TGTGCTAGTGGTTTGGAGGACACGAACACTGAAGCTTTCTTT. This encodes CASGLEDTNTEAFF.

The rearrangement uses TRBV6-2 or TRBV6-3 and TRBJ2-4; 7 bases are a match to TRBD2. V shed 6 bases and J 1 base; nucleotides not matched to a gene: 3. The germline V gene encodes CDR1 MNHEY and CDR2 SVGEGT. This CDR3 has 14 residues. The CDR3 here is CASSSGGAKNIQYF. Written as DNA, the CDR3 is TGTGCCAGCAGCTCCGGGGGGGCCAAAAACATTCAGTACTTC.

This clonotype has at least ten counts. The chain couples TRBV2 to TRBJ2-3; maybe TRBD2 (5 bases). Germline CDR1 and CDR2: SNHLY and FYNNEI. CDR3 length: 14 residues. Trimming shortened V by 10 bases and J by 1 base, and 15 bases separated the two germline ends. In DNA form, the CDR3 reads TGTGCCACAACGAGGGATTTAGGCACAGATACGCAGTATTTT. It is translated as CATTRDLGTDTQYF.

The rearrangement joins TRBV5-1 to TRBJ2-7; TRBD2 aligns across 8 bases. The V gene end was trimmed by 1 base and the J gene end by 2 bases; junction bases not matched to a gene: 2. There are 14 residues in the CDR3. The germline gives CDR1 SGHRS, CDR2 YFSETQ. The CDR3 DNA reads as TGCGCCAGCAGCTTGACTAGCGGCACCTACGAGCAGTACTTC. Protein product: CASSLTSGTYEQYF.

This chain uses TRBV6-5 with TRBJ2-1; a possible D gene is TRBD1 (5 bases). Deletions cut 6 bases from V and 0 bases from J, with 12 bases between. CDR3 size: 15 residues. Looked up from germline, CDR1 is MNHEY and CDR2 is SVGAGI. CDR3 sequence: CASRDTGFSYNEQFF. The CDR3 bases are TGTGCCAGCAGAGATACAGGTTTCTCCTACAATGAGCAGTTCTTC.

This clonotype showed up many times. J is TRBJ2-2 and V is TRBV9, with 9 bases identical to TRBD1. The CDR3 runs 16 residues. CDR1 is SGDLS, CDR2 YYNGEE, per germline. Trimming removed 4 bases from V and 4 bases from J; junction bases left unmatched: 8. The CDR3 here is CASSTPGTGTTGELFF. CDR3 nucleotide sequence: TGTGCCAGCAGCACTCCCGGGACAGGGACCACCGGGGAGCTGTTTTTT. Based on the CDR3 plus reference TRBV9 and TRBJ2-2, the full variable domain is DSGVTQTPKHLITATGQRVTLRCSPRSGDLSVYWYQQSLDQGLQFLIQYYNGEERAKGNILERFSAQQFPDLHSELNLSSLELGDSALYFCASSTPGTGTTGELFFGEGSRLTVL.

This rearrangement joins TRBV7-2 to TRBJ2-1; unclear D gene. The CDR3 covers 11 residues. Germline CDR1 is SGHTA and CDR2 is FQGNSA. Between the trimmed V and J ends, which lost 2 bases and 8 bases, there was a span of 4 bases. The CDR3 region is CASSLFDEQFF. For the CDR3, the DNA is TGTGCCAGCAGCTTATTCGATGAGCAGTTCTTC.

This clonotype was recorded a few times. The J gene is TRBJ1-1, the V gene TRBV2; perhaps TRBD1 as D (6 bases). From germline, CDR1 is SNHLY and CDR2 FYNNEI. V lost 5 bases to trimming and J lost 3 bases, with 10 bases between them. The CDR3 contains 13 residues. For the CDR3, the DNA is TGTGCCAGCAGTATGGACAGTGACACTGAAGCTTTCTTT. This codes for CASSMDSDTEAFF.

This clonotype occurred a few times. This rearrangement joins TRBV4-1 to TRBJ2-3, with 10 positions matching TRBD2. The length of the CDR3 is 16 residues. From germline, CDR1 is MGHRA and CDR2 YSYEKL. V was pared by 2 bases and J by 4 bases, with 6 bases of the junction left unmatched. In DNA, the CDR3 is TGCGCCAGCAGCCAACTTACTAGCGGGGTAGCAGATACGCAGTATTTT. Translation gives CASSQLTSGVADTQYF.

At least ten counts were recorded for this clonotype. The chain combines TRBV2 with TRBJ2-5, with D possibly being TRBD2 (6 bases). The CDR3 runs to 14 residues. Deletions cut 7 bases from V and 9 bases from J, with 21 bases between. Germline V gene data show CDR1 as SNHLY and CDR2 as FYNNEI. CDR3 nucleotides: TGTGCCAGCACGCCCACTAGCTCCCTCATCGCCCAGTACTTC. It encodes CASTPTSSLIAQYF. Looking up the rest from reference TRBV2 and TRBJ2-5 gives the full variable domain: EPEVTQTPSHQVTQMGQEVILRCVPISNHLYFYWYRQILGQKVEFLVSFYNNEISEKSEIFDDQFSVERPDGSNFTLKIRSTKLEDSAMYFCASTPTSSLIAQYFGPGTRLLVL.

The CDR3 region is CASSLQGAGTEAFF. CDR3 DNA sequence: TGTGCCAGCAGCTTACAAGGGGCGGGCACTGAAGCTTTCTTT. The chain employs TRBV11-2 and TRBJ1-1, with D perhaps matching TRBD1 (5 bases). Trimming removed 2 bases at V and 4 bases at J, with 11 bases between. This CDR3 is built from 14 residues. Germline CDR1 SGHAT, CDR2 FQNNGV. Using reference TRBV11-2 and TRBJ1-1 for the parts outside the CDR3, the full variable domain is EAGVAQSPRYKIIEKRQSVAFWCNPISGHATLYWYQQILGQGPKLLIQFQNNGVVDDSQLPKDRFSAERLKGVDSTLKIQPAKLEDSAVYLCASSLQGAGTEAFFGQGTRLTVV.